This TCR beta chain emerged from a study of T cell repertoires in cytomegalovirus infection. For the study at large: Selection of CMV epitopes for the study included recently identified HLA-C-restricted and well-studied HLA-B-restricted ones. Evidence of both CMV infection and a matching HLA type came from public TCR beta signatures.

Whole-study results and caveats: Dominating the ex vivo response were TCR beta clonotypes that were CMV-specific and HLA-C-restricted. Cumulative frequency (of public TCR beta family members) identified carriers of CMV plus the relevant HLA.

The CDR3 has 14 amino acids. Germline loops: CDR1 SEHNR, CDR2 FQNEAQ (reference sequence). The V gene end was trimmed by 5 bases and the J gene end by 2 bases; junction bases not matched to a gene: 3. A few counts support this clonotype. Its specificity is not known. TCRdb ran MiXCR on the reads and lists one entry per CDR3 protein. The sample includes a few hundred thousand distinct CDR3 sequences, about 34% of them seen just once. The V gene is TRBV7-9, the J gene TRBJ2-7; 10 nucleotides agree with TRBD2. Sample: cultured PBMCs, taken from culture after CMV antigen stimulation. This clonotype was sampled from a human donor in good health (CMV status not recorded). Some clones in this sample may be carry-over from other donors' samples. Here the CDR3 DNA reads TGTGCCAGCAGCATGGGACTAGCGCCCTACGAGCAGTACTTC. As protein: CASSMGLAPYEQYF.